This is a list of T cell receptor beta chains from one sample in a study of T cell changes during pregnancy in multiple sclerosis. The protocol was immunoSEQ multiplex PCR, while the TCRdb copy is restricted to in-frame clones and leaves out a portion. Of some 49,000 clones listed, approximately 95% are singletons. Sample: CD8+ T cells from peripheral blood mononuclear cells, taken in the first trimester of pregnancy. The source of these receptors is a female donor with multiple sclerosis, enrolled in a pregnancy study. Both conserved end residues are trimmed from each CDR3. Fields, in order: V gene, CDR3 length, CDR3 protein.

V gene: TRBV5-1; CDR3 length: 12; CDR3 protein: ASRQAGGLETQY
V gene: TRBV19; CDR3 length: 12; CDR3 protein: ASSIVGDTGELF
V gene: TRBV7-6; CDR3 length: 11; CDR3 protein: ASSAELLYGYT
V gene: TRBV5-1; CDR3 length: 11; CDR3 protein: ASSRGQATGAF
V gene: TRBV7-9; CDR3 length: 11; CDR3 protein: ASSLVSGETQY
V gene: TRBV5-4; CDR3 length: 11; CDR3 protein: ASSWRQSEKLF
V gene: TRBV30; CDR3 length: 11; CDR3 protein: AWRGLNTGELF
V gene: TRBV15; CDR3 length: 17; CDR3 protein: ATSRDFLAGSVDTGELF
V gene: TRBV4-1; CDR3 length: 12; CDR3 protein: ASSQDGGIYEQY
V gene: TRBV19; CDR3 length: 15; CDR3 protein: ASSETLAGGGTGELF
V gene: TRBV9; CDR3 length: 17; CDR3 protein: ASSLQGLAGGPGTDTQY
V gene: TRBV11-1; CDR3 length: 15; CDR3 protein: ASSQPRQGGNQETQY
V gene: TRBV6-1; CDR3 length: 14; CDR3 protein: ASSELGLAGGGEQY
V gene: TRBV6-5; CDR3 length: 13; CDR3 protein: ASSYSGGGTGELF
V gene: TRBV4-3; CDR3 length: 15; CDR3 protein: ASSALGLAGLGDTQY
V gene: TRBV30; CDR3 length: 14; CDR3 protein: AWSVLLAGDFNEQF
V gene: TRBV27; CDR3 length: 13; CDR3 protein: ASTRLAGAYNEQF
V gene: TRBV14; CDR3 length: 15; CDR3 protein: ASSQAGTRGSTDTQY
V gene: TRBV6-6; CDR3 length: 12; CDR3 protein: ASRDQGLNTEAF
V gene: TRBV18; CDR3 length: 13; CDR3 protein: ASSQVAGGANVLT
V gene: TRBV28; CDR3 length: 12; CDR3 protein: ASNGREGYNEQF
V gene: TRBV7-2; CDR3 length: 14; CDR3 protein: ASRKSGLAGVNEQF
V gene: TRBV30; CDR3 length: 12; CDR3 protein: AWGVREVYNEQF
V gene: TRBV5-3; CDR3 length: 10; CDR3 protein: ARSAGNEKLF
V gene: TRBV5-1; CDR3 length: 9; CDR3 protein: ASSLVDEQY